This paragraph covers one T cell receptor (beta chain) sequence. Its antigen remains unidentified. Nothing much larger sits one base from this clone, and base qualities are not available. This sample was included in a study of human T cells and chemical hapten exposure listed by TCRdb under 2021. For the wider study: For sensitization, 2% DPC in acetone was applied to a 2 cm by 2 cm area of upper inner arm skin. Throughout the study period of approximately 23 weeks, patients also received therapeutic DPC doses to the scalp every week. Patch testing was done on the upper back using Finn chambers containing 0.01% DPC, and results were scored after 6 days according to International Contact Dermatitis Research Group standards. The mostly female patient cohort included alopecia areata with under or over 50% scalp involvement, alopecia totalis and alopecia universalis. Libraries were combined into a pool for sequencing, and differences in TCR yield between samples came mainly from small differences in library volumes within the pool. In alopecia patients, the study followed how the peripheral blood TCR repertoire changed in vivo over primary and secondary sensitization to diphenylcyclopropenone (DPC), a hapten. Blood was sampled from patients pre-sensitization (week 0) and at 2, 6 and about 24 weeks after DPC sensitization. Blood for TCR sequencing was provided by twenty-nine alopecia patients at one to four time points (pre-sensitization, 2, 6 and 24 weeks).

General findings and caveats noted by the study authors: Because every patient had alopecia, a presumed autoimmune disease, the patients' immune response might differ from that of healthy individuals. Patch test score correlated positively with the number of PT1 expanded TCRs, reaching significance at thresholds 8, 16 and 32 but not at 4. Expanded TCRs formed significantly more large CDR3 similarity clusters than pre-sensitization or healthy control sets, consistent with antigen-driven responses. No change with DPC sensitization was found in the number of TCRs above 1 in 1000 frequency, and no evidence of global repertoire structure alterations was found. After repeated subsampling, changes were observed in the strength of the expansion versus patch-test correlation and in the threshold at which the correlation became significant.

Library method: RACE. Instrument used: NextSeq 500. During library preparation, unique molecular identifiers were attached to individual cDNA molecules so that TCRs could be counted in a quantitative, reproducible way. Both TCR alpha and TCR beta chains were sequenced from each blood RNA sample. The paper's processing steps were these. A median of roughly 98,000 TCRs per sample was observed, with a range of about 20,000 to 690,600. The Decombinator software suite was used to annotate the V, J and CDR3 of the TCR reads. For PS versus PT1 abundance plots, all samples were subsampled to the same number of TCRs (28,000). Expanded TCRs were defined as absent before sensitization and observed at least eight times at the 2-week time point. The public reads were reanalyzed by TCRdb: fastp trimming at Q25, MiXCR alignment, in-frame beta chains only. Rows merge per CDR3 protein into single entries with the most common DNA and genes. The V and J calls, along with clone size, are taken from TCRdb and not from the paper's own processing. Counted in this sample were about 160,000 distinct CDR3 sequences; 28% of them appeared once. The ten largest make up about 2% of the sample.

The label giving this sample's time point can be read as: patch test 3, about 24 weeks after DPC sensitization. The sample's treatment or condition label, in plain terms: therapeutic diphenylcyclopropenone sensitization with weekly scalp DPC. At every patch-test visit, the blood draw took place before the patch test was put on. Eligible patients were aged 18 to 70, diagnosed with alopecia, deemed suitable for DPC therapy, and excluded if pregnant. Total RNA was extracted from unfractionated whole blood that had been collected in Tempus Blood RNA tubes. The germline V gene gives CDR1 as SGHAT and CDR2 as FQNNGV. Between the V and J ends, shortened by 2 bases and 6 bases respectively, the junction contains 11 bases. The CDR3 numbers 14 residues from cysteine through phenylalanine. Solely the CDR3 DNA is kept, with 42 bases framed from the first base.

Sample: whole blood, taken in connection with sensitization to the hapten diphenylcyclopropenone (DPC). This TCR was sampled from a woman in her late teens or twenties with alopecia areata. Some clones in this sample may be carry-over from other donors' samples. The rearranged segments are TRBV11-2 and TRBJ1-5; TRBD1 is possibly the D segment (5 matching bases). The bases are TGTGCCAGCAGCTTATTCGGGGGAAGTCAGCCCCAGCATTTT. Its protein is CASSLFGGSQPQHF. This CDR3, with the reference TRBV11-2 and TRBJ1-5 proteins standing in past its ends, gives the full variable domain EAGVAQSPRYKIIEKRQSVAFWCNPISGHATLYWYQQILGQGPKLLIQFQNNGVVDDSQLPKDRFSAERLKGVDSTLKIQPAKLEDSAVYLCASSLFGGSQPQHFGDGTRLSIL.